Below are 31 T cell receptor beta chains sequenced from a single sample in a study of shared clonotypes between healthy human individuals. Clones were sequenced by immunoSEQ multiplex PCR, and TCRdb holds only the in-frame ones, with some missing. The profile shows 1.5 million to 2.5 million clones, about 95% of them singletons. CD8 cells regarded as naive lacked CD45RO, were positively chosen for CCR7, and omitted terminally differentiated effector memory CD45RA+ cells. Material: naive CD8+ T cells sorted from blood. These receptors all come from a man younger than 35 in good health.

The chain carries TRBV7-8 and TRBJ2-1, with a tentative D call TRBD2 (6 bases). There are 18 residues in the CDR3. CDR1 and CDR2 from the germline V gene are SGHVS and FQNEAQ. Trimming left V 5 bases short and J 0 bases short, with 20 bases between. The CDR3 region has the DNA TGTGCCAGCAGCCTACGATGGGGGGTTGCCAGCTCCTACAATGAGCAGTTCTTC. Its protein is CASSLRWGVASSYNEQFF.

The gene calls are TRBV25-1 and TRBJ2-7; D unresolved. Germline CDR1 and CDR2: MGHDK and SYGVNS. This CDR3 spans 14 amino acids. V lost 5 bases, J lost 1 base, and 12 bases lay in between. The CDR3 sequence: CASSSTNPSYEQYF. In nucleotides, the CDR3 is TGTGCCAGCAGTAGCACAAACCCTTCCTACGAGCAGTACTTC.

The V gene is TRBV5-1, the J gene TRBJ2-1; possible D gene TRBD1, 6 bases. V dropped 5 bases and J dropped 6 bases, with 18 bases sitting between them. The CDR3 loop spans 15 amino acids. Germline V gene data show CDR1 as SGHRS and CDR2 as YFSETQ. In DNA, the CDR3 is TGCGCCAGCAGTTACCCAGGGGCGCCAATCAATGAGCAGTTCTTC. Residues: CASSYPGAPINEQFF.

A single count supports this clone. The rearrangement uses TRBV12-5 and TRBJ2-1; the D is unclear. The CDR3 runs to 13 residues. Trimming removed 10 bases at V and 7 bases at J, with 17 bases between. Germline CDR1 reads LGHNT; CDR2 reads FRNRAP. CDR3 sequence: CATLGVATNEQFF. The CDR3 DNA reads as TGTGCTACCCTTGGGGTAGCCACGAATGAGCAGTTCTTC.

This clone occurred once. This rearrangement joins TRBV29-1 to TRBJ1-1; TRBD1 agrees at 8 bases. J lost 7 bases, V lost 7 bases, and 20 bases had no gene match. The germline gives CDR1 SQVTM, CDR2 ANQGSEA. CDR3 length equals 16 residues. The CDR3 spells CSGHSWDRLPFFEAFF. In DNA form, the CDR3 reads TGCAGCGGCCACTCCTGGGACAGGCTTCCTTTCTTTGAAGCTTTCTTT.

This chain uses TRBV7-9 with TRBJ1-4; 7 positions match TRBD1. This CDR3 spans 16 amino acids. J was trimmed by 5 bases and V by 6 bases; bases with no gene match: 12. CDR1 and CDR2 from the germline V gene are SEHNR and FQNEAQ (reference sequence). The CDR3 DNA reads as TGTGCCAGCAGACCATACTCAGGGGGTCTGAATGAAAAACTGTTTTTT. Translated, it gives CASRPYSGGLNEKLFF.

The rearrangement links TRBV6-1 to TRBJ1-2; D is uncertain. Trimming stripped 2 bases from V and 5 bases from J, with 6 bases between. This CDR3 contains 12 residues. Germline CDR1 reads MNHNS; CDR2 reads SASEGT. CDR3 DNA: TGTGCCAGCAGTGAATCGAGATATGGCTACACCTTC. This codes for CASSESRYGYTF.

The V and J genes are TRBV30 and TRBJ2-7; the match to TRBD2 covers 12 bases. After removal of 0 bases from V and 3 bases from J, the junction contained 0 bases not matched to a gene. CDR3 size: 14 residues. Germline CDR1 GTSNPN, CDR2 SVGIG (reference sequence). CDR3 nucleotides: TGTGCCTGGAGTGTGACTAGCGGGGGCTACGAGCAGTACTTC. Protein: CAWSVTSGGYEQYF.

V usage is TRBV27 and J usage is TRBJ1-2; D is ambiguous. Trimming pared 2 bases from V and 1 base from J, leaving 17 bases between. The V gene's germline CDR1 is MNHEY and CDR2 SMNVEV (reference sequence). The CDR3 loop spans 17 amino acids. The CDR3 bases are TGTGCCAGCAGTTTAGGGTCCCCCCTCGACTTTAACTATGGCTACACCTTC. It specifies CASSLGSPLDFNYGYTF.

The J gene is TRBJ2-5, the V gene TRBV6-6; no clear D. The germline CDR1 and CDR2 sequences are MNHNY and SVGAGI (reference sequence). The CDR3 runs to 12 residues. V shed 8 bases and J shed 0 bases, with 7 bases lying between them. CDR3: CASQLYQETQYF. The CDR3 DNA is TGTGCCAGCCAGTTGTACCAAGAGACCCAGTACTTC.

Comment on this clone: Other DNA sequences of this sample code for an identical CDR3. The chain recombines TRBV11-2 with TRBJ2-7; 13 nucleotides line up with TRBD2. From germline, CDR1 is SGHAT and CDR2 FQNNGV. Trimming at V came to 4 bases and at J to 2 bases, leaving 2 bases not matched to a gene. The CDR3 loop spans 15 amino acids. The CDR3: CASSSGLAGTYEQYF. In nucleotides, the CDR3 is TGTGCCAGCAGCTCGGGACTAGCGGGGACCTACGAGCAGTACTTC.

CDR3 protein: CASSKGTELLEKLFF. The CDR3 coding sequence is TGTGCCAGCAGTAAGGGGACAGAGCTCCTGGAAAAACTGTTTTTT. The V call is TRBV27, the J call TRBJ1-4; TRBD1 matches at 7 bases. V shed 5 bases and J 8 bases; nucleotides not matched to a gene: 11. This CDR3 is 15 amino acids long. Germline V gene sequence: CDR1 MNHEY, CDR2 SMNVEV (reference sequence).

The rearrangement uses TRBV6-6 and TRBJ2-7; 7 bases map to TRBD2. The CDR3 consists of 15 residues. V shed 7 bases and J 0 bases; nucleotides not matched to a gene: 9. Germline assignment: CDR1 MNHNY and CDR2 SVGAGI (reference sequence). The CDR3 coding sequence is TGTGCCAGCACCAATGGGAGGGACGGCTCCTACGAGCAGTACTTC. Protein sequence: CASTNGRDGSYEQYF.

The chain uses TRBV29-1 and TRBJ1-2; D unresolved. The germline V and J ends were trimmed by 6 bases and 0 bases, with 11 bases remaining between them. The CDR3 sequence is 13 residues long. From germline, CDR1 is SQVTM and CDR2 ANQGSEA. The CDR3 region has the DNA TGCAGCGTCCCAGGTGATTCTAACTATGGCTACACCTTC. Its protein is CSVPGDSNYGYTF.

In DNA form, the CDR3 reads TGTGCCAGCAGTTTGTTCGGGAGTTATAGCAATCAGCCCCAGCATTTT. Encoded protein: CASSLFGSYSNQPQHF. The chain uses TRBV28 and TRBJ1-5; D gene unclear. V was clipped by 3 bases and J by 0 bases, with 12 bases between them. The length of the CDR3 is 16 residues. The V gene's germline CDR1 is MDHEN and CDR2 SYDVKM.

The gene calls are TRBV10-3 and TRBJ2-7, with a tentative D call TRBD1 (6 bases). The CDR3 totals 12 residues. Trimming took off 6 bases at V and 4 bases at J, with 10 bases between the two ends. CDR1 is ENHRY, CDR2 SYGVKD, per germline. The chain's CDR3 is CAIRNREYEQYF. The CDR3 DNA reads as TGTGCCATCAGAAACAGGGAGTACGAGCAGTACTTC.

The rearrangement links TRBV5-4 to TRBJ2-1, with TRBD2 matching over 10 bases. Germline V gene sequence: CDR1 SGHNT, CDR2 YYREEE (reference sequence). The length of the CDR3 is 15 residues. V lost 3 bases, J lost 2 bases, and 2 bases stayed unmatched. The CDR3 loop reads CASSSLAGTYNEQFF. The CDR3 nucleotides are TGTGCCAGCAGCTCACTAGCGGGAACCTACAATGAGCAGTTCTTC.

This clone occurred a few times. CDR3 in DNA: TGCGCCAGCAGTGAGGGGACGGCGAGCGAGCAGTACTTC. Its translation is CASSEGTASEQYF. The chain recombines TRBV10-1 with TRBJ2-7; D might be TRBD1 or TRBD2, each matching 5 bases. From germline, CDR1 is WNHNN and CDR2 SYGVQD (reference sequence). The CDR3 is 13 residues long. Trimming took 2 bases from V and 6 from J, leaving 11 bases between them.

In this sample, this clone turned up once. The rearrangement links TRBV11-2 to TRBJ2-7; the D is unclear. The V gene's germline CDR1 is SGHAT and CDR2 FQNNGV. This CDR3 has 15 residues. With 1 base removed from V and 2 bases from J, the gap between germline ends came to 12 bases. The CDR3, as DNA: TGTGCCAGCAGCTTAGCGTCCTCGGCCCCCTACGAGCAGTACTTC. Protein: CASSLASSAPYEQYF. The full variable domain, completed using reference TRBV11-2 and TRBJ2-7, is EAGVAQSPRYKIIEKRQSVAFWCNPISGHATLYWYQQILGQGPKLLIQFQNNGVVDDSQLPKDRFSAERLKGVDSTLKIQPAKLEDSAVYLCASSLASSAPYEQYFGPGTRLTVT.

To note about this clone: The same CDR3 also results from other DNA sequences found in this sample. The chain recombines TRBV5-6 with TRBJ1-1; D uncertain. CDR1 is SGHDT, CDR2 YYEEEE, per germline. This CDR3 is built from 13 residues. Trimming cost V 0 bases and J 0 bases, with 3 bases left between them. The CDR3 here is CASSLGVNTEAFF. CDR3 DNA sequence: TGTGCCAGCAGCTTGGGAGTGAACACTGAAGCTTTCTTT.

The chain combines TRBV30 with TRBJ2-2, with D unclear. Germline V CDR1 and CDR2: GTSNPN, SVGIG (reference sequence). The CDR3 totals 14 residues. V gave up 0 bases and J gave up 6 bases, with 11 bases separating them. The CDR3 DNA sequence: TGTGCCTGGAGTGTACTCTACCCCTCCGGGGAGCTGTTTTTT. Encoded protein: CAWSVLYPSGELFF.

The J gene is TRBJ2-5, the V gene TRBV6-6; D is unresolved. Germline lookup yields CDR1 MNHNY and CDR2 SVGAGI (reference sequence). The V end lost 2 bases, the J end lost 1 base, and 8 bases lay between the germline ends. The CDR3 length is 14 residues. CDR3: CASSYVALQETQYF. CDR3 DNA sequence: TGTGCCAGCAGTTACGTCGCCCTCCAAGAGACCCAGTACTTC.

The chain combines TRBV11-2 with TRBJ2-1; 9 positions agree with TRBD2. With V trimmed by 7 bases and J by 2 bases, 9 bases remained unmatched. The CDR3 covers 16 residues. Germline values: CDR1 SGHAT, CDR2 FQNNGV. Written as DNA, the CDR3 is TGTGCCAGCATCGATAGCGGGAGAGGAACCTACAATGAGCAGTTCTTC. Translating gives CASIDSGRGTYNEQFF.

V is TRBV5-8 and J is TRBJ2-7; TRBD1 matches 9 bases. Germline CDR1 reads SGHTS; CDR2 reads YDEGEE. CDR3 length: 14 residues. Unmatched junction bases numbered 8, after V lost 4 bases and J lost 6 bases. CDR3 in amino acids: CASSVGQGYSEQYF. Here the CDR3 DNA reads TGTGCCAGCAGCGTGGGACAGGGATATAGCGAGCAGTACTTC.

The chain employs TRBV18 and TRBJ2-7; 7 nucleotides match TRBD1. With V trimmed by 2 bases and J by 4 bases, 5 bases remained unmatched. Germline V gene data show CDR1 as KGHSH and CDR2 as LQKENI. The CDR3 runs to 14 residues. DNA of the CDR3: TGTGCCAGCTCACCAAGCGTGACAGGGTACGAGCAGTACTTC. Encoded protein: CASSPSVTGYEQYF.

With respect to this clone: The sample contains more than one DNA sequence encoding this CDR3. V and J are TRBV4-1 and TRBJ2-7; D might be TRBD1 (6 bases). There are 14 residues in the CDR3. V lost 0 bases and J 4 bases, leaving 10 bases between the germline ends. Per the germline V gene, CDR1 is MGHRA and CDR2 is YSYEKL. The CDR3 loop is CASSQDRGLYEQYF. The CDR3 DNA is TGCGCCAGCAGCCAAGACAGGGGCCTATACGAGCAGTACTTC.

The CDR3 loop reads CASSPLGQGVMTGEAFF. For the CDR3, the DNA is TGCGCCAGCAGCCCCCTCGGACAGGGTGTCATGACTGGTGAAGCTTTCTTT. The chain couples TRBV4-1 to TRBJ1-1; 8 nucleotides align to TRBD1. CDR1 and CDR2 (germline): MGHRA, YSYEKL. The CDR3 has 17 amino acids. V lost 4 bases to trimming and J lost 7 bases; unmatched junction nucleotides: 17.

This rearrangement joins TRBV5-4 to TRBJ2-1; TRBD2 matches at 13 bases. This CDR3 has 15 amino acids. Germline CDR1 SGHNT, CDR2 YYREEE (reference sequence). Unmatched junction bases numbered 7, after V lost 3 bases and J lost 10 bases. The CDR3 sequence is CASSSGLAGEEEQFF. CDR3 sequence (DNA): TGTGCCAGCAGCTCCGGACTAGCGGGAGAGGAAGAGCAGTTCTTC.

This clone appeared a single time. This sequence joins TRBV2 and TRBJ2-5; 9 nucleotides align to TRBD2. The CDR3 runs 16 residues. Losses at the gene ends were 1 base for V and 4 bases for J; bases not matched to a gene: 7. Germline CDR1 and CDR2: SNHLY and FYNNEI. CDR3 loop: CASSEGIAGDIETQYF. DNA for the CDR3: TGTGCCAGCAGTGAAGGGATAGCGGGGGACATAGAGACCCAGTACTTC.

The chain uses TRBV7-9 and TRBJ2-7; tentative D call: TRBD1 (5 bases). Germline V lookup: CDR1 SEHNR, CDR2 FQNEAQ (reference sequence). This CDR3 has 13 amino acids. V lost 6 bases and J 0 bases, leaving 9 bases between the germline ends. CDR3: CASRPRDSYEQYF. As DNA, the CDR3 is TGTGCCAGCAGGCCCAGGGACTCCTACGAGCAGTACTTC. The whole variable domain, remainder taken from reference TRBV7-9 and TRBJ2-7, is DTGVSQNPRHKITKRGQNVTFRCDPISEHNRLYWYRQTLGQGPEFLTYFQNEAQLEKSRLLSDRFSAERPKGSFSTLEIQRTEQGDSAMYLCASRPRDSYEQYFGPGTRLTVT.

With regard to this clone: Other nucleotide sequences from this sample produce the same CDR3. The chain has TRBV4-3 and TRBJ1-1, with D unclear. This CDR3 region has 14 residues. V gave up 1 base and J gave up 1 base, with 7 bases separating them. Germline CDR1 reads LGHNA; CDR2 reads YSLEER. CDR3 sequence reads: CASSQVGENTEAFF. The CDR3 DNA follows: TGCGCCAGCAGCCAAGTTGGGGAGAACACTGAAGCTTTCTTT.